The 26 T cell receptor beta chains reported below all come from one sample, sequenced in a study of T cells after posttransplantation cyclophosphamide (dated by TCRdb to about 2016). The label giving this sample's treatment or condition can be read as: high-dose cyclophosphamide on days +3 and +4 as single-agent GVHD prophylaxis. PTCy patients received busulfan and fludarabine conditioning, a related or unrelated marrow graft, and cyclophosphamide on days +3 and +4. Library construction relied on the immunoSEQ multiplex PCR assay. TCRdb mirrors the immuneACCESS table, restricted to in-frame sequences. Some clones are absent from its copies; in checked studies, under half trace to an unresolved V gene, and the reason for the others is unknown. There are 14,000 or so clones in this sample, and none of them is a singleton. The ten largest clones capture 20% to 25% of the sample. The starting material was PBMCs, obtained more than 1,000 days after allogeneic stem cell transplant with posttransplant cyclophosphamide. These receptors came from a female patient in her 40s who received an allogeneic stem cell transplant from a related donor, was CMV-positive, and had no GVHD. After a transplant, not all T cells may be the patient's own; some may come from the graft donor.

Ten or more counts support this clone. The chain employs TRBV11-1 and TRBJ2-3, with TRBD2 matching over 12 bases. Germline V lookup: CDR1 SGHAT, CDR2 FQDESV (reference sequence). The CDR3 sequence is 17 residues long. Trimming cost V 5 bases and J 0 bases; bases outside gene matches: 6. The CDR3 sequence: CASSRAGTSGSTDTQYF. CDR3 in DNA: TGTGCCAGCAGCAGGGCCGGGACTAGCGGGAGCACAGATACGCAGTATTTT. Full variable domain (outside the CDR3, taken from reference TRBV11-1 and TRBJ2-3): EAEVAQSPRYKITEKSQAVAFWCDPISGHATLYWYRQILGQGPELLVQFQDESVVDDSQLPKDRFSAERLKGVDSTLKIQPAELGDSAMYLCASSRAGTSGSTDTQYFGPGTRLTVL.

This clone was seen only a few times. This chain uses TRBV6-5 with TRBJ1-1, with no clear D. The CDR3 runs to 14 residues. V dropped 6 bases and J dropped 1 base, with 12 bases sitting between them. Per the germline V gene, CDR1 is MNHEY and CDR2 is SVGAGI. The CDR3 sequence is CASSPRGKNTEAFF. The CDR3, as DNA: TGTGCCAGCAGCCCTAGAGGCAAGAACACTGAAGCTTTCTTT.

This clone was found many times. The V gene is TRBV5-1, the J gene TRBJ2-7; 7 positions match TRBD1. The V gene's germline CDR1 is SGHRS and CDR2 YFSETQ. This CDR3 is 15 amino acids long. V lost 4 bases and J lost 0; bases outside the gene matches: 7. CDR3 sequence: CASSPGQEYSYEQYF. CDR3 in DNA: TGCGCCAGCAGCCCCGGACAGGAGTACTCCTACGAGCAGTACTTC.

This clone was observed a handful of times. A read error may be the cause here, since a much bigger clone is one base away. Other DNA sequences in this sample translate to the same CDR3. This chain uses TRBV7-2 with TRBJ2-1, with 11 nucleotides matching TRBD2. Germline CDR1 reads SGHTA; CDR2 reads FQGNSA. The CDR3 runs to 15 residues. The CDR3 DNA is TGCGCCAGCATCCTTAGACTAGCGGGGCCTAATGAGCAGTTCTTC. This codes for CASILRLAGPNEQFF.

This clone was found many times. The chain joins TRBV27 to TRBJ2-1, with TRBD2 matching 10 bases. The germline CDR1 and CDR2 sequences are MNHEY and SMNVEV (reference sequence). The CDR3 runs 18 residues. With 0 bases clipped from V and 0 bases from J, the junction kept 5 bases outside the gene matches. In nucleotides, the CDR3 is TGTGCCAGCAGTTTATCGACTAGCGGGTGGAGCTCCTACAATGAGCAGTTCTTC. Translated: CASSLSTSGWSSYNEQFF.

This clone was recorded many times. Other nucleotide sequences in the sample specify the same CDR3. J is TRBJ1-2 and V is TRBV5-6; 7 nucleotides align to TRBD1. There are 15 residues in the CDR3. V lost 0 bases to trimming and J lost 0 bases; unmatched junction nucleotides: 2. Germline values: CDR1 SGHDT, CDR2 YYEEEE. The CDR3: CASSLAGTANYGYTF. For the CDR3, the DNA is TGTGCCAGCAGCTTGGCGGGGACAGCTAACTATGGCTACACCTTC. The full variable domain, in which reference TRBV5-6 and TRBJ1-2 provide the parts outside the CDR3, is DAGVTQSPTHLIKTRGQQVTLRCSPKSGHDTVSWYQQALGQGPQFIFQYYEEEERQRGNFPDRFSGHQFPNYSSELNVNALLLGDSALYLCASSLAGTANYGYTFGSGTRLTVV.

The V gene is TRBV7-9, the J gene TRBJ1-6; possibly TRBD1 for D (5 bases). Germline-derived CDR1 and CDR2 are SEHNR and FQNEAQ (reference sequence). Trimming left V 6 bases short and J 7 bases short, with 13 bases between. The CDR3 consists of 14 residues. The CDR3 here is CASSGGTYNSPLHF. CDR3 sequence (DNA): TGTGCCAGCAGTGGAGGGACTTACAATTCACCCCTCCACTTT.

This clone has a count of ten or more. The V and J genes are TRBV7-2 and TRBJ2-7; 7 positions agree with TRBD1. From germline, CDR1 is SGHTA and CDR2 FQGNSA. The CDR3 spans 13 residues. Germline trimming cut 5 bases from V and 3 bases from J; bases unmatched to any gene: 4. The CDR3 DNA follows: TGTGCCAGCAGCCTCCGGGACAGCTACGAGCAGTACTTC. Amino acids: CASSLRDSYEQYF.

This clone came up a few times. The rearrangement joins TRBV15 to TRBJ1-1; the D gene is possibly TRBD1 (6 bases). The CDR3 runs 19 residues. Trimming cost V 1 base and J 0 bases, with 21 bases left between them. Germline assignment: CDR1 LNHNV and CDR2 YYDKDF (reference sequence). The CDR3 loop is CATSRVGAGAIGLNTEAFF. In nucleotides, the CDR3 is TGTGCCACCAGCAGAGTGGGGGCGGGTGCGATTGGGCTGAACACTGAAGCTTTCTTT.

This clone has ten or more counts. V is TRBV4-3 and J is TRBJ2-1; 10 bases agree with TRBD2. Germline CDR1 and CDR2: LGHNA and YSLEER. The CDR3 is made up of 18 amino acids. V shed 0 bases and J 0 bases; nucleotides not matched to a gene: 5. CDR3: CASSQDLGLASSYNEQFF. CDR3 coding DNA: TGCGCCAGCAGCCAAGATTTGGGACTAGCGAGCTCCTACAATGAGCAGTTCTTC.

This clone was recorded at least ten times. This chain uses TRBV25-1 with TRBJ1-1; 7 bases map to TRBD1. Trimming cost V 8 bases and J 2 bases; bases outside gene matches: 11. Germline V gives CDR1 MGHDK, CDR2 SYGVNS. This CDR3 is 15 amino acids long. CDR3 loop: CASENFQGGNTEAFF. CDR3 nucleotide sequence: TGTGCCAGCGAAAATTTCCAGGGGGGAAACACTGAAGCTTTCTTT.

This clone was counted many times. The chain has TRBV13 and TRBJ1-1, with D possibly being TRBD1 (5 bases). With 0 bases removed from V and 4 bases from J, the gap between germline ends came to 9 bases. Germline CDR1 is PRHDT and CDR2 is FYEKMQ (reference sequence). This CDR3 is 14 amino acids long. The CDR3 nucleotides are TGTGCCAGCAGCTTAGGGAGGGGAGGCACTGAAGCTTTCTTT. It codes for CASSLGRGGTEAFF.

This clone occurred many times. CDR3 bases: TGTGCCAGCAGCTTAGAGGGGGTTAGCACAGATACGCAGTATTTT. Translating it yields CASSLEGVSTDTQYF. The V and J genes are TRBV7-9 and TRBJ2-3; maybe TRBD1 (6 bases). The CDR3 spans 15 residues. V gave up 1 base and J gave up 0 bases, with 8 bases separating them. Germline CDR1 and CDR2: SEHNR and FQNEAQ (reference sequence). The whole variable domain, filled in from reference TRBV7-9 and TRBJ2-3, reads DTGVSQNPRHKITKRGQNVTFRCDPISEHNRLYWYRQTLGQGPEFLTYFQNEAQLEKSRLLSDRFSAERPKGSFSTLEIQRTEQGDSAMYLCASSLEGVSTDTQYFGPGTRLTVL.

There are many counts of this clone. The CDR3 DNA follows: TGCGCCAGCAGCCTTCTAGCGGGGGGGAACAATGAGCAGTTCTTC. Residues: CASSLLAGGNNEQFF. The rearrangement joins TRBV5-1 to TRBJ2-1, with 12 bases identical to TRBD2. This CDR3 is built from 15 residues. Germline trimming cut 4 bases from V and 5 bases from J; bases unmatched to any gene: 4. The germline CDR1 and CDR2 sequences are SGHRS and YFSETQ.

This clone was recorded a few times. This chain joins TRBV28 and TRBJ1-2, with TRBD1 matching 10 bases. V lost 6 bases to trimming and J lost 4 bases; unmatched junction nucleotides: 8. The length of the CDR3 is 15 residues. CDR1 and CDR2 (germline): MDHEN, SYDVKM. The CDR3 is CASSSGQGVVYGYTF. CDR3 DNA sequence: TGTGCCAGCAGCAGCGGACAGGGGGTGGTCTATGGCTACACCTTC.

There are a few counts of this clone. This sequence joins TRBV5-1 and TRBJ2-7; D is uncertain. This CDR3 has 12 residues. Trimming stripped 4 bases from V and 4 bases from J, with 9 bases between. Germline lookup yields CDR1 SGHRS and CDR2 YFSETQ. CDR3: CASSPNSYEQYF. The DNA for the CDR3 is TGCGCCAGCAGCCCTAACAGTTACGAGCAGTACTTC.

This clone was recorded at least ten times. V is TRBV4-3 and J is TRBJ1-2; unclear D gene. The CDR3 spans 16 residues. Trimming removed 0 bases from V and 7 bases from J, with 18 bases in between. In germline, CDR1 is LGHNA, CDR2 YSLEER. CDR3 in DNA: TGCGCCAGCAGCCAAGATATAGAACGGCCGAGAGGTGGCTACACCTTC. As protein: CASSQDIERPRGGYTF.

This clone was picked up many times. This chain links TRBV2 with TRBJ1-2, with 9 bases that match TRBD1. CDR3 length: 13 amino acids. The germline gives CDR1 SNHLY, CDR2 FYNNEI. After removal of 6 bases from V and 7 bases from J, the junction contained 6 bases not matched to a gene. DNA for the CDR3: TGTGCCAGCAGGGGGACAGGGCTGGGTGGCTACACCTTC. Residues: CASRGTGLGGYTF. Drawing the rest from reference TRBV2 and TRBJ1-2, the complete variable domain is EPEVTQTPSHQVTQMGQEVILRCVPISNHLYFYWYRQILGQKVEFLVSFYNNEISEKSEIFDDQFSVERPDGSNFTLKIRSTKLEDSAMYFCASRGTGLGGYTFGSGTRLTVV.

The chain carries TRBV18 and TRBJ1-1; 7 nucleotides align to TRBD1. This CDR3 is 15 amino acids long. CDR1 and CDR2 (germline): KGHSH, LQKENI. Trimming at V came to 1 base and at J to 5 bases, leaving 7 bases not matched to a gene. Here the CDR3 reads CASSPQGAAVTEAFF. DNA of the CDR3: TGTGCCAGCTCACCACAGGGGGCTGCTGTTACTGAAGCTTTCTTT.

This clone was seen ten or more times. This chain joins TRBV7-9 and TRBJ2-7, with 9 nucleotides matching TRBD1. The CDR3 has 15 residues. Germline-derived CDR1 and CDR2 are SEHNR and FQNEAQ (reference sequence). Trimming took 5 bases from V and 1 from J; bases not matched to a gene: 6. CDR3 nucleotide sequence: TGTGCCAGCAGCGCCTTGGACAGGGGATCCTACGAGCAGTACTTC. Protein: CASSALDRGSYEQYF.

There are many counts of this clone. The CDR3 DNA reads TGTGCCATCAGTGAGTCCAGACAGGGGAATTCACCCCTCCACTTT. It specifies CAISESRQGNSPLHF. This sequence joins TRBV10-3 and TRBJ1-6, with 8 bases lining up with TRBD1. The CDR3 is made up of 15 amino acids. The J segment lost 7 bases and the V segment lost 0 bases, leaving 2 bases of the junction unmatched. Germline CDR1 ENHRY, CDR2 SYGVKD.

This clone has at least ten counts. The chain's CDR3 is CASSLARTTNEKLFF. CDR3 bases: TGTGCCAGCAGCTTAGCCAGGACAACTAATGAAAAACTGTTTTTT. The chain combines TRBV7-9 with TRBJ1-4; D gene uncertain. V was cut by 0 bases and J by 0 bases, with 5 bases left in between. The CDR3 has 15 residues. Germline V gene data show CDR1 as SEHNR and CDR2 as FQNEAQ (reference sequence).

The sample holds many counts of this clone. The rearrangement joins TRBV5-6 to TRBJ2-6; D gene unclear. V was pared by 4 bases and J by 0 bases, with 8 bases between. Germline lookup yields CDR1 SGHDT and CDR2 YYEEEE. This CDR3 is built from 15 residues. Here the CDR3 DNA reads TGTGCCAGCAGCCTGGTACACTCTGGGGCCAACGTCCTGACTTTC. Encoded protein: CASSLVHSGANVLTF.

There are many counts of this clone. The DNA for the CDR3 is TGTGCCAGTAGTATAGACAGGGGCCGAAACATTCAGTACTTC. Translation gives CASSIDRGRNIQYF. This chain connects TRBV19 to TRBJ2-4, with D tentatively TRBD1 (6 bases). The germline CDR1 and CDR2 sequences are LNHDA and SQIVND (reference sequence). The ends were cut back, 0 bases at V and 6 bases at J, with 9 bases in the middle. The CDR3 spans 14 residues.

This clone was counted a few times. The chain uses TRBV6-5 and TRBJ2-7; D gene uncertain. V lost 5 bases and J lost 2, with 16 bases in between. The CDR3 runs 15 residues. Per the germline V gene, CDR1 is MNHEY and CDR2 is SVGAGI. CDR3 in amino acids: CASSPIGRITYEQYF. Written as DNA, the CDR3 is TGTGCCAGCAGTCCAATCGGCAGGATAACCTACGAGCAGTACTTC.

This clone was seen repeatedly, ten times or more. The chain recombines TRBV6-6 with TRBJ1-4; no clear D gene. There are 15 residues in the CDR3. From germline, CDR1 is MNHNY and CDR2 SVGAGI (reference sequence). V lost 4 bases and J lost 3, with 12 bases in between. The CDR3 reads CASSWAKDANEKLFF. Written as DNA, the CDR3 is TGTGCCAGCAGTTGGGCGAAAGATGCTAATGAAAAACTGTTTTTT.